This TCR beta chain was captured by sequencing in a study of T cells in Graves' hyperthyroidism and ophthalmopathy. Turning to this clonotype: Its specificity is unknown.

Overall study findings and caveats: Before onset, by a median of approximately 6.8 months, the model predicted ophthalmopathy.

Germline-derived CDR1 and CDR2 are SGHRS and YFSETQ. Trimming took off 4 bases at V and 0 bases at J, with 13 bases between the two ends. This CDR3 region has 15 residues. Each diagnosis drew on symptoms, thyroxine, TRAb, thyroid ultrasound and orbital computed tomography findings. Researchers amplified the TCR beta CDR3 regions from RNA transcripts. Initially, a first-round RT-PCR of the TCR CDR3 employed the HTBI primer set. Each CDR3 protein is one row after TCRdb ran MiXCR on the multiplex PCR reads. The data show about half a million distinct CDR3 sequences, with roughly a quarter seen just once and about 11% held by the top ten.

The chain recombines TRBV5-1 with TRBJ1-2; no reliable D call. Sequenced input: blood. The receptor comes from a woman aged 25 to 45 with Graves' ophthalmopathy. CDR3 protein: CASSRTAKTNYGYTF. CDR3 nucleotide sequence: TGCGCCAGCAGCAGGACGGCAAAAACTAACTATGGCTACACCTTC.